These 12 T cell receptor beta chains came from one sample sequenced in a study of cytomegalovirus exposure and HLA in healthy donors. 60 Vbeta and 13 Jbeta primers were used in PCR. The data were produced by immunoSEQ multiplex PCR, yet TCRdb's version contains in-frame clones alone and is incomplete. The sample has 95,000 to 100,000 clones, roughly 79% seen once. The sample comprised PBMCs. These receptors were obtained from a man aged 35-49 years in good health and CMV-seronegative.

The CDR3 protein is CASRPGVNTEAFF. CDR3 DNA sequence: TGTGCCAGCAGACCAGGGGTGAACACTGAAGCTTTCTTT. This chain joins TRBV6-1 and TRBJ1-1; possible D gene TRBD1, 6 bases. V gave up 6 bases and J gave up 0 bases, with 8 bases separating them. This CDR3 is 13 amino acids long. Germline assignment: CDR1 MNHNS and CDR2 SASEGT.

Points on this clone: A junction end diverges from the germline sequence, so it may reflect a read error. The DNA of the CDR3 is TGTGCTAGTGGTTTTCGTAGCGAGCAGCACTTC. This encodes CASGFRSEQHF. The J gene is TRBJ2-7, the V gene TRBV12-5; the D gene is possibly TRBD2 (5 bases). Looked up from germline, CDR1 is LGHNT and CDR2 is FRNRAP. CDR3 length: 11 amino acids.

The chain carries TRBV4-3 and TRBJ1-1; TRBD1 matches 8 bases. Germline V gene lookup returns CDR1 LGHNA and CDR2 YSLEER. V shed 0 bases, J shed 9 bases, and the junction held 9 bases outside the gene matches. The length of the CDR3 is 15 residues. Here the CDR3 DNA reads TGCGCCAGCAGCCAAGATCGGGGCAGGGGGCGGCAAGCTTTCTTT. Protein product: CASSQDRGRGRQAFF.

V is TRBV28 and J is TRBJ2-1; D perhaps matches TRBD2 (5 bases). Trimming took 5 bases from V and 6 from J, leaving 17 bases between them. There are 15 residues in the CDR3. The germline V gene encodes CDR1 MDHEN and CDR2 SYDVKM. CDR3 sequence reads: CASSEKRGNLNEQFF. The CDR3 DNA is TGTGCCAGCAGTGAAAAACGGGGAAACCTCAATGAGCAGTTCTTC.

J is TRBJ2-7 and V is TRBV5-1; 8 nucleotides match TRBD1. Losses at the gene ends were 0 bases for V and 6 bases for J; bases not matched to a gene: 11. Germline V gene lookup returns CDR1 SGHRS and CDR2 YFSETQ. This CDR3 has 16 residues. The CDR3 DNA follows: TGCGCCAGCAGCTTGGCCTCGGACAGGGCAGCCGGCGAGCAGTACTTC. The encoded protein is CASSLASDRAAGEQYF. Based on the CDR3 plus reference TRBV5-1 and TRBJ2-7, the full variable domain is KAGVTQTPRYLIKTRGQQVTLSCSPISGHRSVSWYQQTPGQGLQFLFEYFSETQRNKGNFPGRFSGRQFSNSRSEMNVSTLELGDSALYLCASSLASDRAAGEQYFGPGTRLTVT.

This clone was counted a few times. The chain recombines TRBV5-1 with TRBJ1-4; no clear D. This CDR3 region has 14 residues. V shed 2 bases and J shed 0 bases, with 5 bases lying between them. Germline-derived CDR1 and CDR2 are SGHRS and YFSETQ. The CDR3 spells CASSLLATNEKLFF. The DNA of the CDR3 is TGCGCCAGCAGCTTACTTGCAACTAATGAAAAACTGTTTTTT.

Written as DNA, the CDR3 is TGCGCCAGCAGCACCTCCGGACAGGGCGGTGAAAAACTGTTTTTT. Translated: CASSTSGQGGEKLFF. The chain joins TRBV5-1 to TRBJ1-4; 8 bases are a match to TRBD1. The V gene's germline CDR1 is SGHRS and CDR2 YFSETQ. CDR3 length: 15 amino acids. V dropped 4 bases and J dropped 7; count of bases not matched to a gene: 9.

The chain recombines TRBV5-4 with TRBJ2-5; 14 nucleotides line up with TRBD2. CDR1 and CDR2 (germline): SGHNT, YYREEE (reference sequence). The CDR3 contains 13 residues. J was trimmed by 10 bases and V by 4 bases; bases with no gene match: 3. The CDR3 sequence is CASSAGTSGGQYF. CDR3 nucleotide sequence: TGTGCCAGCAGCGCCGGGACTAGCGGGGGCCAGTACTTC.

Notes on this clone: The junction departs from the called germline gene at one end, perhaps through a read error. V and J are TRBV7-9 and TRBJ2-1, with a weak D call TRBD1 (5 bases). Germline-derived CDR1 and CDR2 are SEHNR and FQNEAQ (reference sequence). The CDR3 consists of 12 residues. Here the CDR3 reads CSSRSPGNEQFF. The CDR3 DNA is TGTTCCAGCAGAAGCCCAGGGAACGAGCAGTTCTTC.

This clone showed up just a few times. This rearrangement joins TRBV11-2 to TRBJ2-1, with D perhaps TRBD2 (5 bases). This CDR3 contains 13 residues. Trimming shortened V by 0 bases and J by 9 bases, and 9 bases separated the two germline ends. CDR1 is SGHAT and CDR2 is FQNNGV in the germline V gene. CDR3 amino acids: CASSLEMGSEQFF. The CDR3 region has the DNA TGTGCCAGCAGCTTAGAGATGGGGAGTGAGCAGTTCTTC. Full variable domain (rest looked up from reference TRBV11-2 and TRBJ2-1): EAGVAQSPRYKIIEKRQSVAFWCNPISGHATLYWYQQILGQGPKLLIQFQNNGVVDDSQLPKDRFSAERLKGVDSTLKIQPAKLEDSAVYLCASSLEMGSEQFFGPGTRLTVL.

This clone was detected a few times. The rearrangement joins TRBV2 to TRBJ2-5, with TRBD2 matching over 7 bases. CDR1 and CDR2 (germline): SNHLY, FYNNEI. V trimming: 6 bases; J trimming: 5 bases; junction bases outside the gene matches: 6. The CDR3 covers 13 residues. For the CDR3, the DNA is TGTGCCAGCAGAAGCGGGGCGGGTGAGACCCAGTACTTC. Residues: CASRSGAGETQYF.

The chain recombines TRBV27 with TRBJ2-7, with D maybe TRBD1 (6 bases). CDR1 MNHEY and CDR2 SMNVEV come from the germline V gene (reference sequence). Trimming shortened V by 6 bases and J by 1 base, and 19 bases separated the two germline ends. The CDR3 length is 16 residues. CDR3 sequence: CASSAPSSGHSYEQYF. The CDR3, as DNA: TGTGCCAGCAGCGCCCCCAGCTCGGGACATTCCTACGAGCAGTACTTC.